These 26 T cell receptor beta chains were sequenced from one sample in a study of blood T cell repertoires in COVID-19. Libraries were prepared by immunoSEQ multiplex PCR; TCRdb keeps only in-frame clonotypes and omits some of them. The data hold about 190,000 clones, with less than 85% observed a single time. The sequenced material came from peripheral blood. The receptors stem from a woman in her forties or fifties with acute or convalescent COVID-19.

V and J are TRBV19 and TRBJ2-1; 7 bases align to TRBD1. The CDR3 length is 14 residues. Trimming cost V 3 bases and J 3 bases; bases outside gene matches: 2. The germline CDR1 and CDR2 sequences are LNHDA and SQIVND (reference sequence). The CDR3 DNA reads TGTGCCAGTAGTATGGGGACAGTCTACAATGAGCAGTTCTTC. Translating gives CASSMGTVYNEQFF.

This rearrangement joins TRBV7-6 to TRBJ2-7; 7 bases align to TRBD1. CDR3 length: 15 residues. After removal of 5 bases from V and 3 bases from J, the junction contained 10 bases not matched to a gene. In germline, CDR1 is SGHVS, CDR2 FNYEAQ. The chain's CDR3 is CASSSIGDRSYEQYF. In DNA, the CDR3 is TGTGCCAGCAGCAGCATAGGGGACAGAAGCTACGAGCAGTACTTC.

The chain recombines TRBV5-1 with TRBJ1-3; a possible D gene is TRBD1 (6 bases). The germline CDR1 and CDR2 sequences are SGHRS and YFSETQ. The CDR3 totals 16 residues. The germline V and J ends were trimmed by 0 bases and 0 bases, with 10 bases remaining between them. CDR3 in DNA: TGCGCCAGCAGCTTGGCGGGGGGCTTCTCTGGAAACACCATATATTTT. Translating gives CASSLAGGFSGNTIYF.

This clone has more than one count but fewer than ten. The chain is built from TRBV6-1 and TRBJ1-1, with D maybe TRBD1 (5 bases). The CDR3 consists of 15 residues. The germline V gene encodes CDR1 MNHNS and CDR2 SASEGT. V was clipped by 1 base and J by 7 bases, with 16 bases between them. DNA for the CDR3: TGTGCCAGCAGTGAAGTGGGGGGACCGCCTCATGAAGCTTTCTTT. Its protein product is CASSEVGGPPHEAFF.

The chain couples TRBV7-8 to TRBJ2-3, with 8 bases that match TRBD2. Germline V gene lookup returns CDR1 SGHVS and CDR2 FQNEAQ. The CDR3 contains 15 residues. Losses at the gene ends were 8 bases for V and 7 bases for J; bases not matched to a gene: 14. DNA for the CDR3: TGTGCCAGCTCCGGGGGGGGCGGTAGCAGATATACGCAGTATTTT. It specifies CASSGGGGSRYTQYF. The variable domain in full, completed from reference TRBV7-8 and TRBJ2-3, reads GAGVSQSPRYKVAKRGQDVALRCDPISGHVSLFWYQQALGQGPEFLTYFQNEAQLDKSGLPSDRFFAERPEGSVSTLKIQRTQQEDSAVYLCASSGGGGSRYTQYFGPGTRLTVL.

The J gene is TRBJ1-1, the V gene TRBV7-2; perhaps TRBD1 as D (6 bases). The V gene's germline CDR1 is SGHTA and CDR2 FQGNSA. Trimming shortened V by 8 bases and J by 4 bases, and 20 bases separated the two germline ends. The CDR3 has 15 amino acids. CDR3 nucleotides: TGTGCCAGCGTTAGGGGATCAGGGGATGGCACTGAAGCTTTCTTT. Translation gives CASVRGSGDGTEAFF.

The chain carries TRBV28 and TRBJ2-6, with 10 bases lining up with TRBD1. This CDR3 region has 16 residues. Unmatched junction bases numbered 3, after V lost 5 bases and J lost 2 bases. Germline CDR1 and CDR2: MDHEN and SYDVKM. CDR3 nucleotides: TGTGCCAGCAGTAGGGACAGGGGTGCTGGGGCCAACGTCCTGACTTTC. It is translated as CASSRDRGAGANVLTF.

The chain joins TRBV12-3 or TRBV12-4 to TRBJ1-2; the D is unclear. The CDR3 is made up of 13 amino acids. V was pared by 5 bases and J by 2 bases, with 9 bases between. In DNA, the CDR3 is TGTGCCAGCAGTGACACTGAAAACTATGGCTACACCTTC. This encodes CASSDTENYGYTF.

The chain employs TRBV28 and TRBJ1-5; D unresolved. This CDR3 has 12 residues. The germline CDR1 and CDR2 sequences are MDHEN and SYDVKM. V was shortened by 1 base and J by 7 bases, with 5 bases between the two germline ends. The CDR3 sequence is CASSLLQQPQHF. CDR3 in DNA: TGTGCCAGCAGTTTATTACAACAGCCCCAGCATTTT.

The genes are TRBV5-4 and TRBJ2-1, with TRBD1 as a possible D gene (6 bases). V lost 0 bases to trimming and J lost 8 bases, with 12 bases between them. CDR1 and CDR2 (germline): SGHNT, YYREEE (reference sequence). The CDR3 loop spans 14 amino acids. CDR3 amino acids: CASSLGGQGYEQFF. The CDR3 nucleotides are TGTGCCAGCAGCTTGGGGGGACAAGGATATGAGCAGTTCTTC.

The CDR3, as DNA: TGCGCCAGCAGCTTGGGAGCGGGGGGGCAGAATGAGCAGTTCTTC. It yields the protein CASSLGAGGQNEQFF. The genes are TRBV5-1 and TRBJ2-1; 10 positions agree with TRBD2. CDR3 length: 15 residues. After removal of 0 bases from V and 7 bases from J, the junction contained 4 bases not matched to a gene. Germline V gives CDR1 SGHRS, CDR2 YFSETQ.

This clone occurred a few times. The chain uses TRBV10-3 and TRBJ1-5, with TRBD1 matching 8 bases. The CDR3 spans 15 residues. Looked up from germline, CDR1 is ENHRY and CDR2 is SYGVKD. The ends lost 10 bases at V and 2 bases at J; junction bases unmatched: 10. The CDR3 bases are TGTGCCACCCAGGACAGGGAGGTAGGCAATCAGCCCCAGCATTTT. As protein: CATQDREVGNQPQHF.

This chain joins TRBV9 and TRBJ1-3; the D gene is possibly TRBD1 (5 bases). The CDR3 covers 17 residues. Germline V gives CDR1 SGDLS, CDR2 YYNGEE. The ends were cut back, 3 bases at V and 0 bases at J, with 16 bases in the middle. CDR3 protein: CASSGPYSGVSGNTIYF. The CDR3 DNA sequence: TGTGCCAGCAGCGGACCCTACTCGGGGGTCTCTGGAAACACCATATATTTT. The full variable domain, with the rest looked up from reference TRBV9 and TRBJ1-3, is DSGVTQTPKHLITATGQRVTLRCSPRSGDLSVYWYQQSLDQGLQFLIQYYNGEERAKGNILERFSAQQFPDLHSELNLSSLELGDSALYFCASSGPYSGVSGNTIYFGEGSWLTVV.

This clone occurred once. The genes are TRBV6-2 or TRBV6-3 and TRBJ1-2, with 7 bases that match TRBD1. V lost 4 bases, J lost 5 bases, and 7 bases stayed unmatched. The CDR3 has 14 residues. Germline V gene data show CDR1 as MNHEY and CDR2 as SVGEGT. CDR3 loop: CASSFNRGTYGYTF. DNA for the CDR3: TGTGCCAGCAGTTTCAACAGGGGTACATATGGCTACACCTTC.

V is TRBV4-3 and J is TRBJ2-1; 11 bases map to TRBD2. The CDR3 contains 18 residues. CDR1 is LGHNA and CDR2 is YSLEER in the germline V gene. Trimming took 1 base from V and 4 from J; bases not matched to a gene: 9. The CDR3 here is CASSQGAGTSGRYNEQFF. Here the CDR3 DNA reads TGCGCCAGCAGCCAAGGGGCGGGGACTAGCGGCCGTTACAATGAGCAGTTCTTC.

The V gene is TRBV5-6, the J gene TRBJ2-2; TRBD1 might be the D (6 bases). The V and J ends lost 0 bases and 5 bases respectively, with 11 bases between them. From germline, CDR1 is SGHDT and CDR2 YYEEEE. The CDR3 is 15 residues long. The DNA of the CDR3 is TGTGCCAGCAGCTTGGGGGGACAAATAACCGGGGAGCTGTTTTTT. As protein: CASSLGGQITGELFF.

This clone was counted once. The rearrangement joins TRBV19 to TRBJ1-2, with D possibly TRBD1 on 6 matching bases. The CDR3 has 15 residues. Germline V gene lookup returns CDR1 LNHDA and CDR2 SQIVND (reference sequence). Trimming left V 4 bases short and J 2 bases short, with 14 bases between. CDR3 bases: TGTGCCAGTAGTAACCCTCAGGGGTCCAACTATGGCTACACCTTC. Translation gives CASSNPQGSNYGYTF.

This rearrangement joins TRBV18 to TRBJ1-2, with unresolved D. The CDR3 runs to 15 residues. From germline, CDR1 is KGHSH and CDR2 LQKENI. With 3 bases removed from V and 4 bases from J, the gap between germline ends came to 15 bases. The CDR3 here is CASSPFTAGLYGYTF. The CDR3, as DNA: TGTGCCAGCTCACCGTTTACGGCAGGCCTCTATGGCTACACCTTC.

This clone was counted only a few times. The CDR3 region has the DNA TGCGCCAGCAGCTTTGGACTAGCGCCGTACCAAGAGACCCAGTACTTC. Protein: CASSFGLAPYQETQYF. The chain combines TRBV5-1 with TRBJ2-5; 9 bases are a match to TRBD2. Per germline, CDR1 SGHRS and CDR2 YFSETQ. V was clipped by 2 bases and J by 0 bases; unmatched bases: 5. This CDR3 has 16 amino acids.

The chain employs TRBV19 and TRBJ2-1, with TRBD2 as a possible D gene (6 bases). CDR1 LNHDA and CDR2 SQIVND come from the germline V gene (reference sequence). This CDR3 is built from 15 residues. V was cut by 7 bases and J by 0 bases, with 13 bases left in between. The DNA of the CDR3 is TGTGCCAGTATTCGGGCGGGGAGCTCCTACAATGAGCAGTTCTTC. Translated: CASIRAGSSYNEQFF.

The chain links TRBV5-1 to TRBJ1-1; D is perhaps TRBD1 (5 bases). The CDR3 is made up of 15 amino acids. V dropped 0 bases and J dropped 0 bases, with 9 bases sitting between them. Germline V gene lookup returns CDR1 SGHRS and CDR2 YFSETQ. The CDR3 region is CASSLATAMNTEAFF. The CDR3 DNA reads as TGCGCCAGCAGCTTGGCGACAGCGATGAACACTGAAGCTTTCTTT.

This sequence joins TRBV19 and TRBJ1-2; 10 nucleotides align to TRBD1. The CDR3 runs to 13 residues. CDR1 is LNHDA, CDR2 SQIVND, per germline (reference sequence). J lost 7 bases, V lost 8 bases, and 7 bases had no gene match. For the CDR3, the DNA is TGTGCCAGTCAGGGACAGGGGCTCGGTGGCTACACCTTC. It translates to CASQGQGLGGYTF.

A few counts support this clone. The rearrangement uses TRBV29-1 and TRBJ1-5; TRBD1 is a possible D gene (6 bases). Germline V lookup: CDR1 SQVTM, CDR2 ANQGSEA. The length of the CDR3 is 13 residues. Deletions cut 6 bases from V and 10 bases from J, with 19 bases between. The CDR3 loop reads CSVLGAERGPQHF. The CDR3 nucleotides are TGCAGCGTCTTGGGGGCAGAGCGGGGTCCCCAGCATTTT. The full variable domain, completed using reference TRBV29-1 and TRBJ1-5, is SAVISQKPSRDICQRGTSLTIQCQVDSQVTMMFWYRQQPGQSLTLIATANQGSEATYESGFVIDKFPISRPNLTFSTLTVSNMSPEDSSIYLCSVLGAERGPQHFGDGTRLSIL.

The CDR3 loop reads CASSLGGAGEKLFF. CDR3 DNA sequence: TGCGCCAGCAGCCTCGGGGGGGCAGGGGAAAAACTGTTTTTT. The genes are TRBV4-1 and TRBJ1-4, with D tentatively TRBD1 (6 bases). This CDR3 contains 14 residues. The V and J ends lost 4 bases and 8 bases respectively, with 14 bases between them. Germline assignment: CDR1 MGHRA and CDR2 YSYEKL.

The chain uses TRBV19 and TRBJ2-3; TRBD2 is a possible D gene (6 bases). Per germline, CDR1 LNHDA and CDR2 SQIVND (reference sequence). CDR3 length: 17 residues. Trimming removed 7 bases at V and 3 bases at J, with 23 bases between. The CDR3 here is CASNGYYSGEGTDTQYF. The CDR3 nucleotides are TGTGCCAGTAACGGATACTATAGCGGAGAGGGGACAGATACGCAGTATTTT.

The chain has TRBV7-6 and TRBJ1-5; TRBD1 might be the D (6 bases). V was pared by 5 bases and J by 0 bases, with 20 bases between. The CDR3 is 18 residues long. Germline V lookup: CDR1 SGHVS, CDR2 FNYEAQ. This CDR3 is CASSPSLQGSNSNQPQHF. CDR3 bases: TGTGCCAGCAGCCCCTCTCTGCAGGGGTCCAATAGCAATCAGCCCCAGCATTTT.